This T cell receptor beta chain comes out of a study of T cell repertoires in cytomegalovirus infection. Overall study results and limits: Summed frequency of shared TCR beta families picked out CMV carriers who also had the relevant HLA. There were HLA-C-restricted CMV-specific TCR beta clonotypes dominating the ex vivo response.

TCRdb re-called the reads through MiXCR, storing one row per CDR3 protein. The top ten hold about 10% of the sample, which has fewer than 550,000 distinct CDR3 sequences, approximately 10% seen once. The CDR3 runs to 12 residues. Trimming shortened V by 8 bases and J by 4 bases, and 12 bases separated the two germline ends. Germline CDR1 and CDR2: SGHTA and FQGNSA. The sample holds a few counts of this clonotype. As yet, its antigen is unknown. Sample: PBMCs. This TCR derives from a human donor in good health (CMV status not recorded). Some clones in this sample may be carry-over from other donors' samples. The chain has TRBV7-2 and TRBJ2-7; D is perhaps TRBD2 (5 bases). The CDR3 loop reads CASLLPGYEQYF. As DNA, the CDR3 is TGTGCCAGCCTCTTACCGGGGTACGAGCAGTACTTC. Filled out from reference TRBV7-2 and TRBJ2-7, the complete variable domain reads GAGVSQSPSNKVTEKGKDVELRCDPISGHTALYWYRQSLGQGLEFLIYFQGNSAPDKSGLPSDRFSAERTGGSVSTLTIQRTQQEDSAVYLCASLLPGYEQYFGPGTRLTVT.